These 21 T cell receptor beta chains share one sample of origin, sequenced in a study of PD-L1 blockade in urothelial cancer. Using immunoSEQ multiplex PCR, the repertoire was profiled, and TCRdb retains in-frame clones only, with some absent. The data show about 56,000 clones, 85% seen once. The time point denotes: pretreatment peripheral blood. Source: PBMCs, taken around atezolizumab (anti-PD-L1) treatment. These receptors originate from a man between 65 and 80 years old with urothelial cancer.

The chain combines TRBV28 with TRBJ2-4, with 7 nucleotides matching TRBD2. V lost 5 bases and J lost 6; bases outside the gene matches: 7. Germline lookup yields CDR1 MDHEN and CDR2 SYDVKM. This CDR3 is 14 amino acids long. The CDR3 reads CASSPSGGSNIQYF. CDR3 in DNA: TGTGCCAGCAGTCCATCGGGGGGTTCAAACATTCAGTACTTC.

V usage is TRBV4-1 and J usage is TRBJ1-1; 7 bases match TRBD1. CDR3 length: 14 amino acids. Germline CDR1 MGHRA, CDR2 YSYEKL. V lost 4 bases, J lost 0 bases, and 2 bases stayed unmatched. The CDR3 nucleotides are TGCGCCAGCAGCCCGGGACAGCTGAACACTGAAGCTTTCTTT. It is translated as CASSPGQLNTEAFF.

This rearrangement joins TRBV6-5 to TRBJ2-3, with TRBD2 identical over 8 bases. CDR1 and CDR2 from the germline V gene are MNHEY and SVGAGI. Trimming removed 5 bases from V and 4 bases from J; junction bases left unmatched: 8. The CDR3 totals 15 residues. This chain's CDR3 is CASSGSGNEADTQYF. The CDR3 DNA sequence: TGTGCCAGCAGTGGTAGCGGGAACGAGGCAGATACGCAGTATTTT.

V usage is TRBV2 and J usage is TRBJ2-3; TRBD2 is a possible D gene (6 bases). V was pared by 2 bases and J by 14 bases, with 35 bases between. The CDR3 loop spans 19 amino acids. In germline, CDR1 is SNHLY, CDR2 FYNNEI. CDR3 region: CASSEQFIWDSELHRYAYF. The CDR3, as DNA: TGTGCCAGCAGTGAACAGTTTATTTGGGACTCAGAATTGCACAGATACGCGTATTTT.

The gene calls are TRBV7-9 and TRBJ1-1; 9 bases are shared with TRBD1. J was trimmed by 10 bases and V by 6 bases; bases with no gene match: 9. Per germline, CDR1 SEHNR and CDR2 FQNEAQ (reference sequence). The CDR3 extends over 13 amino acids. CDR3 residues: CASSYGQGPGAFF. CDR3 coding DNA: TGTGCCAGCAGTTACGGACAGGGGCCCGGAGCTTTCTTT. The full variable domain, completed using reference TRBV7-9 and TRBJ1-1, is DTGVSQNPRHKITKRGQNVTFRCDPISEHNRLYWYRQTLGQGPEFLTYFQNEAQLEKSRLLSDRFSAERPKGSFSTLEIQRTEQGDSAMYLCASSYGQGPGAFFGQGTRLTVV.

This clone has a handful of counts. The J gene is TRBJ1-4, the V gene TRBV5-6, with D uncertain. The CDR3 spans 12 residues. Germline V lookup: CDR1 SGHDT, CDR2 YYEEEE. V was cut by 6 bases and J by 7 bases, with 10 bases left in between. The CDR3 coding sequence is TGTGCCAGCAACGGACTGGGTGAAAAACTGTTTTTT. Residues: CASNGLGEKLFF.

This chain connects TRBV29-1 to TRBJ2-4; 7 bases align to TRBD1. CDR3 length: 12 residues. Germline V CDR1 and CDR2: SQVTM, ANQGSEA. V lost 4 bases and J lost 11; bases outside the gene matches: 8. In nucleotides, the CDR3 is TGCAGCGTTGGTTCGGGACAGATCGTTCAGTACTTC. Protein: CSVGSGQIVQYF. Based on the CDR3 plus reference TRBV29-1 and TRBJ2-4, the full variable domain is SAVISQKPSRDICQRGTSLTIQCQVDSQVTMMFWYRQQPGQSLTLIATANQGSEATYESGFVIDKFPISRPNLTFSTLTVSNMSPEDSSIYLCSVGSGQIVQYFGAGTRLSVL.

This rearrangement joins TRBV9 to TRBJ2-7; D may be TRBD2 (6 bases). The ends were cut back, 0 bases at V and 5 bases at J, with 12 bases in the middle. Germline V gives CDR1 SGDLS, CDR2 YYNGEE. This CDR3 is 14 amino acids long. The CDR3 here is CASSVGWEANEQYF. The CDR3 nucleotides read TGTGCCAGCAGCGTAGGGTGGGAGGCCAACGAGCAGTACTTC.

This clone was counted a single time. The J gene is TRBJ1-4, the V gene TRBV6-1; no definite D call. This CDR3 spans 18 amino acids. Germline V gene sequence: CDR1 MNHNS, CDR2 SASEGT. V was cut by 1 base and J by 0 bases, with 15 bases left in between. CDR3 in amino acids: CASSEGVRGSTTNEKLFF. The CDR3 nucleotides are TGTGCCAGCAGTGAAGGCGTCCGCGGGTCCACAACTAATGAAAAACTGTTTTTT.

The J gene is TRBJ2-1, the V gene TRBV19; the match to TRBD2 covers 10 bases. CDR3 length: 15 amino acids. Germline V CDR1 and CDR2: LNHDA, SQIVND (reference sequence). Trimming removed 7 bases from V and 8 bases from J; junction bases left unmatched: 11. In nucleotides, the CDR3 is TGTGCCAGTACCCCGGCTAGCGGGAGTTTCCATGAGCAGTTCTTC. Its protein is CASTPASGSFHEQFF.

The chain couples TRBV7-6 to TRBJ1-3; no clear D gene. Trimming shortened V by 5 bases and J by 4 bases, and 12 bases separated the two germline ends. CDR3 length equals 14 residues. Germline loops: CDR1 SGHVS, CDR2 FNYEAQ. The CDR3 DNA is TGTGCCAGCAGCCCGGGTGTCTACGGAAACACCATATATTTT. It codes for CASSPGVYGNTIYF.

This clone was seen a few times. CDR3 DNA: TGTGCCAGTAGTTGGACAGGCGCAACTGAAGCTTTCTTT. Its protein is CASSWTGATEAFF. The chain uses TRBV19 and TRBJ1-1; 7 bases agree with TRBD1. Per the germline V gene, CDR1 is LNHDA and CDR2 is SQIVND (reference sequence). J lost 5 bases, V lost 5 bases, and 5 bases had no gene match. The CDR3 length is 13 residues.

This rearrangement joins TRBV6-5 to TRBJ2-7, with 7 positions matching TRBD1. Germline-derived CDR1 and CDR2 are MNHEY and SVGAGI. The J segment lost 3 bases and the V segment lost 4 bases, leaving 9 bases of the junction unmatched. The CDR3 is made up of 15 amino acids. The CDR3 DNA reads TGTGCCAGCAGTTTAGGGGCAGGGGGAATCTACGAGCAGTACTTC. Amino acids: CASSLGAGGIYEQYF.

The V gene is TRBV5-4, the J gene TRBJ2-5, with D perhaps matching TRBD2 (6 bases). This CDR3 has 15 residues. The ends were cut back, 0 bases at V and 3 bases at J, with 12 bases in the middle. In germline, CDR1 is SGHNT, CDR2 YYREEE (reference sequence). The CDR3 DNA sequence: TGTGCCAGCAGCTTGGGGCCTAGCGAGGAAGAGACCCAGTACTTC. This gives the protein CASSLGPSEEETQYF.

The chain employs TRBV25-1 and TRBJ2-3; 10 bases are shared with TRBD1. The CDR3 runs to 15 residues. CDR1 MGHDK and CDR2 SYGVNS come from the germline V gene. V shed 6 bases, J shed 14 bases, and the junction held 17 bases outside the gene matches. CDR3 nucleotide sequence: TGTGCCAGCAGACTTGGGACAGGGGTCGGCAGATACGCGTATTTT. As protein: CASRLGTGVGRYAYF.

The CDR3 sequence is CASSLKGDTGGSGELFF. CDR3 in DNA: TGTGCCAGCAGCTTGAAGGGGGACACAGGGGGATCGGGGGAGCTGTTTTTT. The chain carries TRBV7-3 and TRBJ2-2; 8 bases match TRBD1. Germline V gene data show CDR1 as SGHTA and CDR2 as FQGTGA. This CDR3 has 17 amino acids. The trim removed 3 bases at V and 8 bases at J, leaving 14 bases unmatched. The variable domain in full, completed from reference TRBV7-3 and TRBJ2-2, reads GAGVSQTPSNKVTEKGKYVELRCDPISGHTALYWYRQSLGQGPEFLIYFQGTGAADDSGLPNDRFFAVRPEGSVSTLKIQRTERGDSAVYLCASSLKGDTGGSGELFFGEGSRLTVL.

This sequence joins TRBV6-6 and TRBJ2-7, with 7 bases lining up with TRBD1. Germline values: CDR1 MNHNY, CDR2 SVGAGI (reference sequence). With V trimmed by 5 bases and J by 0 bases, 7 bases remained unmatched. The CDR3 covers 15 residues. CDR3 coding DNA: TGTGCCAGCAGTCAGGGGACAGACACCTCCTACGAGCAGTACTTC. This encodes CASSQGTDTSYEQYF.

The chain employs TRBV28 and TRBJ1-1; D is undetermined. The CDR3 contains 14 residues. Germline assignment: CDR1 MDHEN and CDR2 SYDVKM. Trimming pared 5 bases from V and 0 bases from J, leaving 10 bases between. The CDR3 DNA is TGTGCCAGCAGTCCCGGCGGGATGAACACTGAAGCTTTCTTT. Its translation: CASSPGGMNTEAFF.

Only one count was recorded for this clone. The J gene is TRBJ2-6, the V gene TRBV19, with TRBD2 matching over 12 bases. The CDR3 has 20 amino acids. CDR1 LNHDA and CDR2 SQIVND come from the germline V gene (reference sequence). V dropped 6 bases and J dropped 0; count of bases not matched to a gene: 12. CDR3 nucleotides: TGTGCCAGTAGACCTACATCTCTAGCGGGAGGGAGCTCTGGGGCCAACGTCCTGACTTTC. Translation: CASRPTSLAGGSSGANVLTF.

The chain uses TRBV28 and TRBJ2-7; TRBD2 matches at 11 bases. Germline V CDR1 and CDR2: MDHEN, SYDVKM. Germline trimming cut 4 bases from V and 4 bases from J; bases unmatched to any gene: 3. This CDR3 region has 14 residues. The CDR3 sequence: CASSSLAGEYEQYF. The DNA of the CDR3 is TGTGCCAGCAGTTCACTAGCGGGAGAATACGAGCAGTACTTC.

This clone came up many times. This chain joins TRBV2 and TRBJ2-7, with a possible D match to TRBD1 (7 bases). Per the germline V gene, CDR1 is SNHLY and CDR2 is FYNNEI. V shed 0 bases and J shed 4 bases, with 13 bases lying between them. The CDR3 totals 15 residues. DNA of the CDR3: TGTGCCAGCAGTGAAGCTGACTCAGGGGGGTACGAGCAGTACTTC. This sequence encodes CASSEADSGGYEQYF.